The T cell receptor beta chain under discussion was sequenced for a study of metastatic and nonmetastatic thyroid tumors (TCRdb year 2020). A note on the overall study: Repertoires from peripheral blood and from tumor or nodule tissue samples of malignant and benign thyroid patients were compared. Paper-wide results and their limitations: In both blood and tumor samples, TCR beta diversity was reported to be significantly higher in malignant tumors than in benign nodules.

Worth noting for this clone: Its target antigen remains unknown. Base quality data are lacking; no much larger clone is found one base away.

From the cysteine up to the phenylalanine, the CDR3 has a length of 14 residues. Only the CDR3 part of the read is kept: 42 bases, read in frame from the first base. V is pruned by 4 bases and J by 6 bases, leaving 7 bases of the junction without a gene match. The germline V gene specifies SGHRS as CDR1 and YFSETQ as CDR2. The protocol used for the library was PCR. The sequencing machine was an Illumina HiSeq 4000. High-throughput sequencing was used to profile the TCR beta-chain CDR3 region of each patient. Per the original workflow: Drawing on CDR3 differences between clinicopathological groups, the researchers built a classifier meant to tell apart patients with distant-metastatic papillary thyroid cancer. The Shannon index was used to assess repertoire diversity, and the Morisita-Horn index was used to assess tumor-blood repertoire similarity. Clones were called with MiXCR by TCRdb after fastp trimmed the public reads at Q25, and only in-frame beta chains were retained. The V and J calls were not made by the authors but by TCRdb's processing. The sample table shows tens of thousands of clones, and roughly a third are seen once. Over 25% of the sample comes from the top ten.

None of the patients had been given any treatment before thyroid surgery. The study retrospectively analysed patient clinical samples collected from about 2012 to 2018 using T-cell receptor beta sequencing. This receptor was taken from a female donor with papillary thyroid cancer or a benign thyroid nodule (not recorded which). Some clones in this sample may be carry-over from other donors' samples. The chain is encoded by TRBV5-1 joined to TRBJ2-7; 10 nucleotides in the junction match TRBD2. Sequenced sample: tumor tissue. The CDR3 reads as follows: CASSQGLAVVEQYF. The nucleotides read TGCGCCAGCAGCCAAGGACTAGCGGTAGTCGAGCAGTACTTC.